These 32 T cell receptor beta chains originate from one sample sequenced in a study of blood T cell repertoires in COVID-19. The method was immunoSEQ multiplex PCR; TCRdb's version includes in-frame clones alone and lacks a portion of them. The repertoire holds 150,000 to 250,000 clones, with roughly three quarters as singletons. Sequenced sample: peripheral blood. These receptors were taken from a middle-aged woman with COVID-19, enrolled during active disease.

This clone was detected ten times or more. The rearrangement links TRBV12-3 or TRBV12-4 to TRBJ2-1; no clear D. V was trimmed by 1 base and J by 5 bases, leaving 6 bases between them. The CDR3 extends over 13 amino acids. The CDR3 spells CASSLGLDNEQFF. CDR3 coding DNA: TGTGCCAGCAGTTTAGGACTCGACAATGAGCAGTTCTTC.

V usage is TRBV19 and J usage is TRBJ1-1; unclear D gene. Germline CDR1 is LNHDA and CDR2 is SQIVND (reference sequence). CDR3 length: 13 amino acids. V lost 7 bases, J lost 3 bases, and 12 bases lay in between. The CDR3 bases are TGTGCCAGTACCGCCGACAAGGACACTGAAGCTTTCTTT. Amino acid sequence: CASTADKDTEAFF.

In this sample, this clone turned up once. The rearrangement uses TRBV12-3 or TRBV12-4 and TRBJ1-5; weak D call: TRBD1 (5 bases). This CDR3 contains 12 residues. V was trimmed by 7 bases and J by 7 bases, leaving 11 bases between them. CDR3 DNA sequence: TGTGCCAGCAAAGGCAGGGCCCAGCCCCAGCATTTT. Its translation: CASKGRAQPQHF.

The chain has TRBV6-2 or TRBV6-3 and TRBJ1-1; no firm D call. This CDR3 is built from 14 residues. The V and J ends lost 2 bases and 3 bases respectively, with 10 bases between them. Germline V gene lookup returns CDR1 MNHEY and CDR2 SVGEGT. CDR3: CASSYPQVHTEAFF. CDR3 DNA: TGTGCCAGCAGTTACCCCCAGGTTCACACTGAAGCTTTCTTT.

This clone has just a few counts. The chain has TRBV7-3 and TRBJ2-7; 11 positions agree with TRBD1. This CDR3 has 14 amino acids. Germline trimming cut 5 bases from V and 3 bases from J; bases unmatched to any gene: 3. Per germline, CDR1 SGHTA and CDR2 FQGTGA. The CDR3 DNA sequence: TGTGCCAGCAGCGCCGGGACAGGGGGCTACGAGCAGTACTTC. Its translation: CASSAGTGGYEQYF.

This chain links TRBV5-1 with TRBJ2-2, with D unclear. Trimming left V 5 bases short and J 4 bases short, with 9 bases between. CDR3 length: 13 amino acids. Germline CDR1 is SGHRS and CDR2 is YFSETQ. The CDR3 loop is CASRREFTGELFF. The CDR3 bases are TGCGCCAGCAGAAGAGAATTCACCGGGGAGCTGTTTTTT.

This sequence joins TRBV10-1 and TRBJ2-1, with unresolved D. Germline values: CDR1 WNHNN, CDR2 SYGVQD (reference sequence). The CDR3 has 13 amino acids. V was trimmed by 4 bases and J by 10 bases, leaving 14 bases between them. CDR3 amino acids: CASSARGASEQFF. CDR3 nucleotides: TGCGCCAGCAGTGCCCGTGGAGCGAGCGAGCAGTTCTTC.

The chain combines TRBV5-4 with TRBJ1-1; possibly TRBD1 for D (6 bases). Germline V gene data show CDR1 as SGHNT and CDR2 as YYREEE (reference sequence). The germline V and J ends were trimmed by 2 bases and 9 bases, with 23 bases remaining between them. This CDR3 is built from 16 residues. The CDR3: CASSFSKAQGLGKAFF. In nucleotides, the CDR3 is TGTGCCAGCAGCTTTAGCAAGGCACAGGGCCTCGGTAAAGCTTTCTTT. Full variable domain (missing parts from reference TRBV5-4 and TRBJ1-1): ETGVTQSPTHLIKTRGQQVTLRCSSQSGHNTVSWYQQALGQGPQFIFQYYREEENGRGNFPPRFSGLQFPNYSSELNVNALELDDSALYLCASSFSKAQGLGKAFFGQGTRLTVV.

The chain uses TRBV27 and TRBJ1-1, with D possibly being TRBD1 (6 bases). CDR1 MNHEY and CDR2 SMNVEV come from the germline V gene (reference sequence). Trimming cost V 10 bases and J 4 bases, with 16 bases left between them. This CDR3 is built from 13 residues. In DNA, the CDR3 is TGTGCCACTAAACAGGGTACTAGCACTGAAGCTTTCTTT. It yields the protein CATKQGTSTEAFF.

V and J are TRBV20-1 and TRBJ1-2; 7 bases align to TRBD1. V was pared by 5 bases and J by 8 bases, with 5 bases of the junction left unmatched. CDR1 DFQATT and CDR2 SNEGSKA come from the germline V gene (reference sequence). The length of the CDR3 is 11 residues. The CDR3 DNA is TGCAGTGCTCGACAGGGAACCGGCTACACCTTC. Protein: CSARQGTGYTF.

The chain combines TRBV7-3 with TRBJ1-3, with TRBD1 identical over 7 bases. Germline V gene data show CDR1 as SGHTA and CDR2 as FQGTGA. V dropped 1 base and J dropped 3; count of bases not matched to a gene: 3. The length of the CDR3 is 15 residues. CDR3 residues: CASSLKGARGNTIYF. DNA for the CDR3: TGTGCCAGCAGCTTAAAGGGGGCGCGTGGAAACACCATATATTTT.

This chain joins TRBV5-4 and TRBJ2-5; possibly TRBD1 for D (6 bases). V lost 2 bases and J 4 bases, leaving 15 bases between the germline ends. CDR3 length: 15 residues. Germline V lookup: CDR1 SGHNT, CDR2 YYREEE (reference sequence). The CDR3 spells CASSFPRGPGETQYF. CDR3 sequence (DNA): TGTGCCAGCAGCTTCCCCAGGGGACCCGGAGAGACCCAGTACTTC.

The chain combines TRBV15 with TRBJ1-1; 11 positions agree with TRBD1. The ends lost 11 bases at V and 4 bases at J; junction bases unmatched: 6. CDR1 is LNHNV and CDR2 is YYDKDF in the germline V gene (reference sequence). CDR3 length: 13 residues. The CDR3 sequence is CAAQGQGGTEAFF. Written as DNA, the CDR3 is TGTGCCGCACAGGGACAGGGGGGCACTGAAGCTTTCTTT.

This clone was detected a few times. The chain has TRBV6-5 and TRBJ1-5; maybe TRBD1 (5 bases). Per the germline V gene, CDR1 is MNHEY and CDR2 is SVGAGI. CDR3 length equals 14 residues. Trimming shortened V by 7 bases and J by 11 bases, and 21 bases separated the two germline ends. CDR3 in amino acids: CASTRSLAGGTQHF. The CDR3 coding sequence is TGTGCCAGCACCAGATCCCTAGCGGGGGGGACCCAGCATTTT.

This chain joins TRBV19 and TRBJ1-1; possible D gene TRBD1, 5 bases. The V gene lost 5 bases and the J gene lost 2 bases, with 15 bases spanning the gap. The CDR3 consists of 15 residues. Germline V lookup: CDR1 LNHDA, CDR2 SQIVND (reference sequence). Here the CDR3 DNA reads TGTGCCAGTAGTCTAAGGGCGGGGGATAACACTGAAGCTTTCTTT. Translated, it gives CASSLRAGDNTEAFF.

J is TRBJ1-1 and V is TRBV5-1; TRBD1 agrees at 8 bases. CDR1 SGHRS and CDR2 YFSETQ come from the germline V gene. The CDR3 loop spans 15 amino acids. Trimming removed 3 bases from V and 4 bases from J; junction bases left unmatched: 8. In DNA form, the CDR3 reads TGCGCCAGCAGCTCGGACAGGGTCTTGAGCACTGAAGCTTTCTTT. The encoded protein is CASSSDRVLSTEAFF.

This clone was seen a few times. This rearrangement joins TRBV11-2 to TRBJ2-1, with TRBD2 matching over 11 bases. There are 13 residues in the CDR3. J was trimmed by 10 bases and V by 4 bases; bases with no gene match: 3. Germline V lookup: CDR1 SGHAT, CDR2 FQNNGV. This chain's CDR3 is CASSSRTSGEQFF. CDR3 DNA: TGTGCCAGCAGCTCCCGGACTAGCGGGGAGCAGTTCTTC.

This clone has just one count. The chain joins TRBV25-1 to TRBJ1-6; D possibly corresponds to TRBD1 (5 bases). Trimming removed 5 bases from V and 6 bases from J, with 14 bases in between. Germline V gene data show CDR1 as MGHDK and CDR2 as SYGVNS. The CDR3 consists of 15 residues. The CDR3 region is CASSPARAANSPLHF. CDR3 coding DNA: TGTGCCAGCAGTCCCGCCAGGGCCGCTAATTCACCCCTCCACTTT.

The chain has TRBV4-2 and TRBJ2-5; 7 positions agree with TRBD2. The CDR3 extends over 14 amino acids. Germline V gene data show CDR1 as LGHNA and CDR2 as YNFKEQ. J gave up 5 bases and V 1 base, and 4 bases lay outside the gene matches. In nucleotides, the CDR3 is TGTGCCAGCAGCCAAGCCGCCGGGGGGGAGACCCAGTACTTC. It codes for CASSQAAGGETQYF.

The rearrangement uses TRBV7-9 and TRBJ1-2, with D perhaps matching TRBD1 (5 bases). The germline V and J ends were trimmed by 5 bases and 1 base, with 14 bases remaining between them. This CDR3 spans 15 amino acids. Germline CDR1 is SEHNR and CDR2 is FQNEAQ (reference sequence). The CDR3 spells CASSVWGEGNYGYTF. DNA of the CDR3: TGTGCCAGCAGCGTGTGGGGGGAAGGTAACTATGGCTACACCTTC.

This clone occurred a few times. This chain connects TRBV2 to TRBJ1-1; D ambiguous. Trimming removed 7 bases at V and 2 bases at J, with 11 bases between. CDR1 is SNHLY and CDR2 is FYNNEI in the germline V gene. The CDR3 sequence is 13 residues long. The chain's CDR3 is CASIPSHNTEAFF. The CDR3, as DNA: TGTGCCAGCATACCAAGCCACAACACTGAAGCTTTCTTT.

The chain carries TRBV5-1 and TRBJ2-3; D may be TRBD1 (5 bases). The germline V gene encodes CDR1 SGHRS and CDR2 YFSETQ. Trimming cost V 0 bases and J 6 bases, with 14 bases left between them. The length of the CDR3 is 15 residues. This CDR3 is CASSLGGKMEDTQYF. For the CDR3, the DNA is TGCGCCAGCAGCTTGGGGGGCAAAATGGAGGATACGCAGTATTTT. Looking up the rest from reference TRBV5-1 and TRBJ2-3 gives the full variable domain: KAGVTQTPRYLIKTRGQQVTLSCSPISGHRSVSWYQQTPGQGLQFLFEYFSETQRNKGNFPGRFSGRQFSNSRSEMNVSTLELGDSALYLCASSLGGKMEDTQYFGPGTRLTVL.

The V call is TRBV18, the J call TRBJ1-3; possible D gene TRBD1, 6 bases. The CDR3 has 16 residues. Trimming stripped 2 bases from V and 9 bases from J, with 20 bases between. Germline V lookup: CDR1 KGHSH, CDR2 LQKENI. The CDR3 reads CASSPSRDIGFGTIYF. Here the CDR3 DNA reads TGTGCCAGCTCACCAAGCCGGGACATCGGTTTCGGCACCATATATTTT.

V gene TRBV3-1 (or the pseudogene TRBV3-2) combines with J gene TRBJ2-3; no clear D. V was clipped by 1 base and J by 2 bases, with 7 bases between them. Germline V gene lookup returns CDR1 LGHDT and CDR2 YNNKEL (reference sequence). CDR3 length: 14 amino acids. The chain's CDR3 is CASSQGTVTDTQYF. The CDR3 nucleotides read TGTGCCAGCAGCCAAGGAACGGTCACAGATACGCAGTATTTT.

The genes are TRBV6-6 and TRBJ2-5; D might be TRBD1 (6 bases). The CDR3 totals 13 residues. Germline V gene sequence: CDR1 MNHNY, CDR2 SVGAGI (reference sequence). V dropped 9 bases and J dropped 5 bases, with 16 bases sitting between them. CDR3 in amino acids: CASLTGFGETQYF. CDR3 DNA: TGTGCCAGTCTGACAGGCTTCGGGGAGACCCAGTACTTC.

The CDR3 DNA follows: TGTGCCAGCAGCCAAGAAGGGGGGGTACAGCCCCAGCATTTT. Its protein is CASSQEGGVQPQHF. The chain couples TRBV3-1 (or the pseudogene TRBV3-2) to TRBJ1-5; perhaps TRBD1 as D (6 bases). Germline V gives CDR1 LGHDT, CDR2 YNNKEL (reference sequence). The CDR3 length is 14 residues. V dropped 0 bases and J dropped 7 bases, with 10 bases sitting between them.

The genes are TRBV5-6 and TRBJ1-5, with D possibly TRBD1 on 5 matching bases. Trimming stripped 1 base from V and 5 bases from J, with 16 bases between. The CDR3 is 16 residues long. CDR1 SGHDT and CDR2 YYEEEE come from the germline V gene. The CDR3 here is CASSLFAGLGDQPQHF. CDR3 in DNA: TGTGCCAGCAGCTTGTTTGCAGGGTTAGGGGATCAGCCCCAGCATTTT.

The rearrangement joins TRBV3-1 (or the pseudogene TRBV3-2) to TRBJ1-3; tentatively, D is TRBD1 (5 bases). CDR1 and CDR2 (germline): LGHDT, YNNKEL (reference sequence). CDR3 size: 15 residues. Between the trimmed V and J ends, which lost 6 bases and 2 bases, there was a span of 14 bases. CDR3 sequence (DNA): TGTGCCAGCAGTTCAACGGGGGGGGCTGGAAACACCATATATTTT. This sequence encodes CASSSTGGAGNTIYF.

The V and J genes are TRBV5-1 and TRBJ2-2; D not certain. This CDR3 comprises 12 residues. Germline V gene sequence: CDR1 SGHRS, CDR2 YFSETQ. The V end lost 4 bases, the J end lost 5 bases, and 6 bases lay between the germline ends. For the CDR3, the DNA is TGCGCCAGCAGCGTAGATACCGGGGAGCTGTTTTTT. Its protein is CASSVDTGELFF.

The V call is TRBV5-1, the J call TRBJ1-6, with TRBD1 matching over 7 bases. This CDR3 contains 13 residues. After removal of 8 bases from V and 7 bases from J, the junction contained 6 bases not matched to a gene. Per the germline V gene, CDR1 is SGHRS and CDR2 is YFSETQ. The CDR3 nucleotides are TGCGCCAGTCGGAAGGGGGCCAATTCACCCCTCCACTTT. Translated: CASRKGANSPLHF.

This chain joins TRBV10-3 and TRBJ2-1; D possibly corresponds to TRBD2 (6 bases). Trimming stripped 7 bases from V and 4 bases from J, with 14 bases between. The CDR3 is made up of 14 amino acids. Germline V lookup: CDR1 ENHRY, CDR2 SYGVKD. CDR3 sequence reads: CAIKGSGPYNEQFF. The CDR3 nucleotides read TGTGCCATCAAAGGTAGCGGACCTTACAATGAGCAGTTCTTC.

The V and J genes are TRBV6-6 and TRBJ1-1; D may be TRBD1 (5 bases). From germline, CDR1 is MNHNY and CDR2 SVGAGI (reference sequence). The length of the CDR3 is 16 residues. The V and J ends lost 2 bases and 0 bases respectively, with 13 bases between them. CDR3 loop: CASSYPGMGLNTEAFF. The CDR3 nucleotides read TGTGCCAGCAGTTACCCAGGGATGGGTCTGAACACTGAAGCTTTCTTT.